The 10 T cell receptor beta chains listed next were all sequenced from one sample in a study of blood T cell repertoires in COVID-19. The table came from immunoSEQ multiplex PCR; TCRdb's copy has only in-frame clones and leaves some out. The sample consists of about 160,000 clones, around 84% of them appearing once. Source material: PBMCs or T cells enriched from blood (not recorded which). Receptors originate from a man aged 35 to 55 who had recovered from COVID-19.

The chain couples TRBV5-6 to TRBJ2-7; TRBD1 matches at 7 bases. Germline V gene sequence: CDR1 SGHDT, CDR2 YYEEEE. The ends lost 3 bases at V and 2 bases at J; junction bases unmatched: 8. This CDR3 comprises 15 residues. The CDR3 region is CASSYKTGLPYEQYV. The CDR3 DNA reads TGTGCCAGCAGCTATAAGACAGGGTTGCCCTACGAGCAGTACGTC.

The chain couples TRBV21-1 to TRBJ2-1; the D call TRBD2 from the table was never checked on the DNA. TRBV21-1 is deemed a pseudogene. This CDR3 spans 16 amino acids. Here the CDR3 reads CASSKEVQFFYNEQFF. In DNA form, the CDR3 reads TGTGCCAGCAGCAAGGAGGTACAGTTTTTCTACAATGAGCAGTTCTTC.

The CDR3 DNA sequence: TGCGCCAGCAGTGACGGGGTTGGCACTGAAGCTTTCTTT. Translating gives CASSDGVGTEAFF. The rearrangement links TRBV10-1 to TRBJ1-1; no clear D gene. V gave up 3 bases and J gave up 4 bases, with 9 bases separating them. Germline-derived CDR1 and CDR2 are WNHNN and SYGVQD (reference sequence). CDR3 length equals 13 residues.

The chain recombines TRBV7-9 with TRBJ1-2, with 9 bases fitting TRBD1. CDR3 size: 16 residues. The V gene end was trimmed by 8 bases and the J gene end by 4 bases; junction bases not matched to a gene: 14. Germline CDR1 reads SEHNR; CDR2 reads FQNEAQ (reference sequence). CDR3 DNA sequence: TGTGCCAGCGAACGGGGACAGGGAGGGAAGCCCTATGGCTACACCTTC. Translating it yields CASERGQGGKPYGYTF.

This rearrangement joins TRBV7-2 to TRBJ2-7; possibly TRBD1 for D (6 bases). The length of the CDR3 is 15 residues. Trimming removed 5 bases from V and 4 bases from J, with 18 bases in between. The germline V gene has CDR1 SGHTA and CDR2 FQGNSA. The CDR3 spells CASSRVGAGEYEQYV. Here the CDR3 DNA reads TGTGCCAGCAGCCGGGTGGGGGCCGGGGAGTACGAGCAGTACGTC.

This sequence joins TRBV19 and TRBJ2-7, with TRBD1 as a possible D gene (5 bases). Deletions cut 8 bases from V and 3 bases from J, with 14 bases between. The CDR3 spans 13 residues. Per germline, CDR1 LNHDA and CDR2 SQIVND (reference sequence). The CDR3 is CASGEQVGYEQYF. The CDR3 nucleotides are TGTGCCAGTGGGGAACAGGTAGGCTACGAGCAGTACTTC.

This clone was seen a few times. The chain employs TRBV12-3 or TRBV12-4 and TRBJ1-6; the D is unclear. V gave up 1 base and J gave up 6 bases, with 4 bases separating them. The length of the CDR3 is 13 residues. CDR3 protein: CASSLGGNSPLHF. In nucleotides, the CDR3 is TGTGCCAGCAGTTTAGGAGGTAATTCACCCCTCCACTTT.

The chain joins TRBV5-1 to TRBJ1-2; 8 positions agree with TRBD1. CDR1 and CDR2 from the germline V gene are SGHRS and YFSETQ. V gave up 7 bases and J gave up 3 bases; unmatched junction bases: 8. The CDR3 consists of 14 residues. This chain's CDR3 is CASASDRVDYGYTF. CDR3 in DNA: TGCGCCAGCGCCTCGGACAGGGTAGACTATGGCTACACCTTC.

The chain couples TRBV18 to TRBJ2-5, with 8 nucleotides matching TRBD1. Per the germline V gene, CDR1 is KGHSH and CDR2 is LQKENI. J lost 4 bases, V lost 4 bases, and 11 bases had no gene match. This CDR3 is built from 16 residues. CDR3 residues: CASSLLGQGPTETQYF. As DNA, the CDR3 is TGTGCCAGCTCACTCCTAGGACAGGGCCCTACAGAGACCCAGTACTTC.

The chain joins TRBV10-1 to TRBJ2-2, with D unclear. CDR3 length equals 13 residues. Germline CDR1 and CDR2: WNHNN and SYGVQD (reference sequence). V lost 2 bases and J lost 6, with 7 bases in between. The CDR3 sequence: CASSEPPAGELFF. CDR3 DNA: TGCGCCAGCAGTGAGCCCCCGGCCGGGGAGCTGTTTTTT.